This TCR beta chain was identified in a study of identical twins. With template switching, a universal primer site was added, and the cDNA carried unique molecular identifiers. TCRdb processed the 5' RACE reads anew with MiXCR; each CDR3 protein has one entry. The sample comprises roughly 570,000 distinct CDR3 sequences, around 9.6% of which are singletons, and more than 2.5% rests with the top ten. This clonotype was counted at least ten times. The antigen remains undetermined. Study outcomes and limitations: Zero-insertion analyses were open to partial confounding by invariant MAIT and iNKT cells. Insertion counts were lower in abundant cord blood beta clonotypes, a trend that memory repertoires did not show.

CDR3 length: 14 residues. V was clipped by 4 bases and J by 2 bases, with 9 bases between them. Germline V CDR1 and CDR2: MDHEN, SYDVKM. These same records also appear under a second study, on yellow fever vaccine responses in identical twins.

V usage is TRBV28 and J usage is TRBJ2-1, with unresolved D. The receptor was isolated from a woman between 18 and 29 years old in good health. The sample was PBMCs. Written as DNA, the CDR3 is TGTGCCAGCAGTTCTACTGCTGCCTACAATGAGCAGTTCTTC. Its translation is CASSSTAAYNEQFF.